These T cell receptor beta chains were read from a single sample in a study of blood T cell repertoires in COVID-19. Sequencing was performed with immunoSEQ multiplex PCR; in TCRdb, only in-frame clones are kept and a portion is missing. The data hold roughly 190,000 clones, with around 90% observed a single time. The specimen was peripheral blood. The receptors shown here come from a man aged 35 to 55 with active or convalescent COVID-19. Both conserved end residues are part of each CDR3. D genes are given only for firm matches. Rows may omit the clone size; those that give it use once, few, many or a size class.

CDR3aa | CDR3nt | v_gene | d_gene | j_gene | abundance
CAWSVQAGVLGEQYF | TGTGCCTGGAGTGTACAGGCAGGGGTTTTGGGAGAGCAGTACTTC | TRBV30 | . | TRBJ2-7 | .
CASLSGNEQFF | TGTGCCAGCCTTTCGGGAAATGAGCAGTTCTTC | TRBV12-3/TRBV12-4 | . | TRBJ2-1 | .
CAIGRGSDYGYTF | TGTGCCATCGGACGGGGAAGTGACTATGGCTACACCTTC | TRBV10-3 | . | TRBJ1-2 | .
CASSRRVGSAKTQYF | TGTGCCAGCAGCCGGAGAGTAGGATCAGCGAAGACCCAGTACTTC | TRBV3-1/TRBV3-2 | . | TRBJ2-5 | .
CASSLRDRGLGNTEAFF | TGCGCCAGCAGCTTGAGGGACAGGGGGCTAGGGAACACTGAAGCTTTCTTT | TRBV5-1 | TRBD1 | TRBJ1-1 | .
CASSDAGYTEAFF | TGTGCCAGCAGTGACGCGGGTTACACTGAAGCTTTCTTT | TRBV2 | . | TRBJ1-1 | .
CAGNTGGRWDGYTF | TGTGCCGGGAACACCGGGGGGCGTTGGGATGGCTACACCTTC | TRBV30 | . | TRBJ1-2 | .
CASSPESGNTIYF | TGCGCCAGCAGCCCGGAGTCCGGAAACACCATATATTTT | TRBV5-1 | . | TRBJ1-3 | .
CASSFRLATTYNEQFF | TGTGCCAGCAGCTTTCGCCTAGCTACAACCTACAATGAGCAGTTCTTC | TRBV7-2 | . | TRBJ2-1 | .
CAWSASGSVAGELFF | TGTGCCTGGAGTGCTAGCGGGAGTGTTGCCGGGGAGCTGTTTTTT | TRBV30 | TRBD2 | TRBJ2-2 | .
CSVYRDYGYTF | TGCAGCGTTTACAGGGACTATGGCTACACCTTC | TRBV29-1 | . | TRBJ1-2 | .
CASSIPRTGGKKETQYF | TGTGCCAGTAGTATCCCCCGGACAGGGGGAAAAAAAGAGACCCAGTACTTC | TRBV19 | TRBD1 | TRBJ2-5 | .
CASSRQAGKEKLFF | TGTGCCAGCAGCCGACAAGCGGGGAAGGAAAAACTGTTTTTT | TRBV3-1/TRBV3-2 | . | TRBJ1-4 | .
CASSFRGAGYEQYF | TGTGCCAGCAGTTTTCGGGGGGCAGGCTACGAGCAGTACTTC | TRBV27 | . | TRBJ2-7 | .
CSVEGQSAGREQYF | TGCAGCGTTGAAGGACAGAGCGCGGGAAGGGAGCAGTACTTC | TRBV29-1 | . | TRBJ2-7 | .
CASSLSGIEQYF | TGTGCCAGCAGCCTCTCCGGGATTGAGCAGTACTTC | TRBV11-2 | . | TRBJ2-7 | .
CASSPLTGVNTEAFF | TGTGCCAGTAGTCCGCTGACAGGCGTTAACACTGAAGCTTTCTTT | TRBV19 | . | TRBJ1-1 | once
CASSQGGDTQYF | TGTGCCAGCAGCCAGGGGGGGGATACGCAGTATTTT | TRBV3-1/TRBV3-2 | TRBD2 | TRBJ2-3 | .
CASSHYPTGEGNTIYF | TGTGCCAGCAGCCATTATCCGACAGGGGAAGGAAACACCATATATTTT | TRBV3-1/TRBV3-2 | TRBD1 | TRBJ1-3 | .
CASSLVGLTDTQYF | TGTGCCAGCAGCTTGGTAGGACTCACAGATACGCAGTATTTT | TRBV5-6 | . | TRBJ2-3 | .
CASSSGQRHYGYTF | TGTGCCAGCAGCTCGGGACAGCGGCACTATGGCTACACCTTC | TRBV5-6 | TRBD1 | TRBJ1-2 | .
CASRDRDTEAFF | TGTGCCAGCAGGGACAGGGACACTGAAGCTTTCTTT | TRBV7-9 | TRBD1 | TRBJ1-1 | .
CASSQPTGRGRGYTF | TGTGCCAGCAGCCAACCGACAGGAAGGGGTCGTGGCTACACCTTC | TRBV7-2 | . | TRBJ1-2 | .
CAWSVIQGRGSPLHF | TGTGCCTGGAGTGTAATACAGGGACGTGGTTCACCCCTCCACTTT | TRBV30 | . | TRBJ1-6 | .
CASSRRSDNTEAFF | TGTGCCAGTAGTAGGAGATCAGACAACACTGAAGCTTTCTTT | TRBV19 | . | TRBJ1-1 | .
CATTKGPPGANVLTF | TGTGCCACGACTAAAGGGCCCCCCGGGGCCAACGTCCTGACTTTC | TRBV15 | . | TRBJ2-6 | .
CASSGRTGELFF | TGTGCCAGCAGCGGGAGAACCGGGGAGCTGTTTTTT | TRBV9 | . | TRBJ2-2 | once
CASSQVDTYGYTF | TGTGCCAGCAGCCAAGTTGACACCTATGGCTACACCTTC | TRBV3-1/TRBV3-2 | . | TRBJ1-2 | few
CASTQGSNQPQHF | TGTGCTAGTACACAGGGCAGCAATCAGCCCCAGCATTTT | TRBV12-5 | . | TRBJ1-5 | .
CASSVWTGDTEAFF | TGTGCCAGCAGCGTATGGACAGGGGACACTGAAGCTTTCTTT | TRBV9 | TRBD1 | TRBJ1-1 | .
CASSLSGSSGNTIYF | TGTGCCAGCAGTTTATCGGGGAGCTCTGGAAACACCATATATTTT | TRBV27 | . | TRBJ1-3 | .
CASSVGTSGSPYSYEQYF | TGTGCCAGCAGCGTCGGGACTAGCGGGAGTCCTTACTCCTACGAGCAGTACTTC | TRBV9 | TRBD2 | TRBJ2-7 | .
CASSSKSGTPVNTEAFF | TGTGCCAGCTCATCTAAGTCCGGGACACCAGTGAACACTGAAGCTTTCTTT | TRBV18 | . | TRBJ1-1 | .
CASSSNRVSRNEKLFF | TGTGCCAGCAGTTCCAACAGGGTCAGTCGTAATGAAAAACTGTTTTTT | TRBV27 | . | TRBJ1-4 | .
CAWSVGTGGYGYTF | TGTGCCTGGAGTGTTGGGACAGGGGGCTATGGCTACACCTTC | TRBV30 | TRBD1 | TRBJ1-2 | .
CASSETGDSPLHF | TGTGCCAGCAGCGAAACAGGGGACTCACCCCTCCACTTT | TRBV7-9 | TRBD1 | TRBJ1-6 | .
CATSESDGGSYGYTF | TGTGCCACCAGTGAATCGGACGGGGGTTCATATGGCTACACCTTC | TRBV24-1 | . | TRBJ1-2 | .
CASRKDSGSYEQYF | TGCGCCAGCAGAAAAGATAGCGGCTCCTACGAGCAGTACTTC | TRBV5-1 | . | TRBJ2-7 | few
CASSEYQGAKVKLFF | TGTGCCAGCAGTGAATATCAGGGGGCAAAGGTGAAACTGTTTTTT | TRBV2 | TRBD1 | TRBJ1-4 | .
CASSFSGSYEQYF | TGTGCCAGCAGCTTTTCGGGGTCCTACGAGCAGTACTTC | TRBV5-4 | . | TRBJ2-7 | .
CASGQLYTEAFF | TGTGCCAGTGGACAGCTTTACACTGAAGCTTTCTTT | TRBV19 | . | TRBJ1-1 | few
CASRLGQGTPGELFF | TGTGCCAGCAGGCTTGGACAGGGTACCCCCGGGGAGCTGTTTTTT | TRBV6-5 | TRBD1 | TRBJ2-2 | .